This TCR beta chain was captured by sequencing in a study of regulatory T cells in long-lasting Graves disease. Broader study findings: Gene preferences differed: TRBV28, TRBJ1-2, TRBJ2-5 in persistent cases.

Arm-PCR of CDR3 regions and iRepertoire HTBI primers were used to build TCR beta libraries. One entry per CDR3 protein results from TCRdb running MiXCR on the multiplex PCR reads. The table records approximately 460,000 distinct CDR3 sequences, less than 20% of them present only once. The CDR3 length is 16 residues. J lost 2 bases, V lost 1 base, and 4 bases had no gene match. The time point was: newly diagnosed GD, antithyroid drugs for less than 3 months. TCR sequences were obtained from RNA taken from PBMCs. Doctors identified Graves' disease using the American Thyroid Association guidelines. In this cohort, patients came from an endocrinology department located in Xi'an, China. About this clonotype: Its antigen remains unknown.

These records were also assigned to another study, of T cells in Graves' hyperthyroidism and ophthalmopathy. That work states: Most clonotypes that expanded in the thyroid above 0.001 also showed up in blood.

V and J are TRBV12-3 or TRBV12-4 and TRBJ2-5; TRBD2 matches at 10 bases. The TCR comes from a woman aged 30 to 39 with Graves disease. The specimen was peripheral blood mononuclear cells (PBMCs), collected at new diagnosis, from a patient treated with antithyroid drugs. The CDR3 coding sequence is TGTGCCAGCAGTTTAGGAGCGGGAGGGCATCAAGAGACCCAGTACTTC. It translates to CASSLGAGGHQETQYF.